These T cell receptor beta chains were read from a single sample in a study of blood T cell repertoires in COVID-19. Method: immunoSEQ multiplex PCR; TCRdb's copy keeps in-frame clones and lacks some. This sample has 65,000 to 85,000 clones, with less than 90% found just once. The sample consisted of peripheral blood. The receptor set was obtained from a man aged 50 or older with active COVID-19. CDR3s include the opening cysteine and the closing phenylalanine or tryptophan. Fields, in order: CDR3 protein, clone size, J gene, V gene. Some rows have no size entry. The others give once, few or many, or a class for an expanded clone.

CDR3aa: CASSQGSNYGYTF; abundance: -; j_gene: TRBJ1-2; v_gene: TRBV18
CDR3aa: CASSKESYEGTNEKLFF; abundance: medium-sized; j_gene: TRBJ1-4; v_gene: TRBV21-1
CDR3aa: CASSQLNRDSEQYF; abundance: once; j_gene: TRBJ2-7; v_gene: TRBV4-3
CDR3aa: CASSMRFQETQYF; abundance: -; j_gene: TRBJ2-5; v_gene: TRBV19
CDR3aa: CASRPTGGPYNEQFF; abundance: -; j_gene: TRBJ2-1; v_gene: TRBV7-2
CDR3aa: CASSLRTSGKDTQYF; abundance: -; j_gene: TRBJ2-3; v_gene: TRBV13
CDR3aa: CASSYSPGLAGGISSYEQYF; abundance: -; j_gene: TRBJ2-7; v_gene: TRBV6-2/TRBV6-3
CDR3aa: CASHRGANTGELFF; abundance: -; j_gene: TRBJ2-2; v_gene: TRBV19
CDR3aa: CASSLRAIQGEQYF; abundance: -; j_gene: TRBJ2-7; v_gene: TRBV7-8
CDR3aa: CAIRPRVAGDNEQFF; abundance: -; j_gene: TRBJ2-1; v_gene: TRBV10-3
CDR3aa: CASSRRPHRPGEGSPLHF; abundance: -; j_gene: TRBJ1-6; v_gene: TRBV3-1/TRBV3-2
CDR3aa: CASRSPGQAKNTEAFF; abundance: -; j_gene: TRBJ1-1; v_gene: TRBV5-1
CDR3aa: CASSARATNEKLFF; abundance: -; j_gene: TRBJ1-4; v_gene: TRBV3-1/TRBV3-2
CDR3aa: CASSQEEAGGVYNEQFF; abundance: -; j_gene: TRBJ2-1; v_gene: TRBV3-1/TRBV3-2
CDR3aa: CASTPLGRARDTQYF; abundance: few; j_gene: TRBJ2-3; v_gene: TRBV6-6
CDR3aa: CASSLGRGGRVTQYF; abundance: few; j_gene: TRBJ2-5; v_gene: TRBV5-4
CDR3aa: CSVEGQGPSNYGYTF; abundance: -; j_gene: TRBJ1-2; v_gene: TRBV29-1
CDR3aa: CASSTTGSDEKLFF; abundance: few; j_gene: TRBJ1-4; v_gene: TRBV9